The 28 T cell receptor beta chains in this list originate from one sample, sequenced in a study of T cell clonality in common variable immunodeficiency. Some clones are missing from TCRdb's copy, which holds only in-frame ones; the method was immunoSEQ multiplex PCR. The profile covers more than 55,000 clones, none occurring a single time. The sequencing input was peripheral blood mononuclear cells. The origin of the receptors is a person between 18 and 75 years old in good health.

The table lists this clone with many counts. Read sequence stops 3 residues before the CDR3 end, and the germline J gene provides the missing end. The rearrangement uses TRBV2 and TRBJ1-5; the match to TRBD1 covers 8 bases. Trimming at V came to 8 bases and at J to 6 bases, leaving 24 bases not matched to a gene. The germline V gene has CDR1 SNHLY and CDR2 FYNNEI. This CDR3 is 19 amino acids long. The sequenced CDR3 bases are TGTGCCAGCGGCCGAGGCCGGGGGCAGGGGGCGATTATGGGTCAGCCC. Translation gives CASGRGRGQGAIMGQP. From start to end, the CDR3 is CASGRGRGQGAIMGQPQHF.

This clone was seen repeatedly, ten times or more. The sequence runs out 3 residues before the end of the CDR3; the remainder is reconstructed from the germline J gene. The chain carries TRBV14 and TRBJ1-5; TRBD1 might be the D (6 bases). Looked up from germline, CDR1 is SGHDN and CDR2 is FVKESK. The length of the CDR3 is 17 residues. V was cut by 0 bases and J by 0 bases, with 12 bases left in between. The CDR3 bases that were read are TGTGCCAGCAGCCAAGATCAGGGGACATATAGCAATCAGCCC. Translating gives CASSQDQGTYSNQP. The full CDR3 is CASSQDQGTYSNQPQHF.

This clone was seen repeatedly, ten times or more. Read sequence stops 3 residues before the CDR3 end, and the germline J gene provides the missing end. This chain joins TRBV7-8 and TRBJ2-1; TRBD2 aligns across 12 bases. V shed 5 bases and J 7 bases; nucleotides not matched to a gene: 9. The CDR3 extends over 16 amino acids. Germline V gives CDR1 SGHVS, CDR2 FQNEAQ. The CDR3 is CASSPVTSGSLNEQFF. Incomplete CDR3 DNA: TGTGCCAGCAGCCCCGTGACTAGCGGGAGTTTAAATGAG.

This clone was seen at least ten times. The read halts 3 residues ahead of the CDR3 end, with the missing end drawn from the germline J gene. The chain employs TRBV7-6 and TRBJ1-6; the D gene is possibly TRBD1 (5 bases). Per the germline V gene, CDR1 is SGHVS and CDR2 is FNYEAQ. This CDR3 spans 14 amino acids. V lost 5 bases and J 10 bases, leaving 15 bases between the germline ends. Partial CDR3 DNA: TGTGCCAGCAGCCTACTTACAGGAGACTCACCC. Translated: CASSLLTGDSP. In full, the CDR3 reads CASSLLTGDSPLHF. The complete variable domain, with remaining parts taken from reference TRBV7-6 and TRBJ1-6, reads GAGVSQSPRYKVTKRGQDVALRCDPISGHVSLYWYRQALGQGPEFLTYFNYEAQQDKSGLPNDRFSAERPEGSISTLTIQRTEQRDSAMYRCASSLLTGDSPLHFGNGTRLTVT.

There are many counts of this clone. The read gets to within 3 residues of the CDR3 end, and the germline J gene fills in the rest. The chain employs TRBV28 and TRBJ2-7; 10 bases line up with TRBD1. Germline V gene lookup returns CDR1 MDHEN and CDR2 SYDVKM. The CDR3 contains 14 residues. V shed 4 bases and J 3 bases; nucleotides not matched to a gene: 3. This chain's CDR3 is CASSSGDRGYEQYF. The CDR3 bases that were read are TGTGCCAGCAGTTCAGGGGACAGGGGCTACGAG.

This clone was observed many times. The CDR3 end is not reached by the read, which stops 3 residues before it; the germline J gene fills it in. The chain employs TRBV7-9 and TRBJ2-2; D remains ambiguous. CDR1 and CDR2 from the germline V gene are SEHNR and FQNEAQ (reference sequence). The CDR3 is 14 amino acids. Trimming removed 5 bases at V and 0 bases at J, with 7 bases between. This CDR3 reads CASSPATNTGELFF. The CDR3 bases that were read are TGTGCCAGCAGCCCAGCGACGAACACCGGGGAG.

This clone was seen repeatedly, ten times or more. The CDR3 goes on 3 residues after the read ends, and that part is filled in from the germline J gene. V and J are TRBV11-2 and TRBJ1-6; tentatively, D is TRBD1 (6 bases). The CDR3 length is 14 residues. With 6 bases removed from V and 7 bases from J, the gap between germline ends came to 13 bases. Looked up from germline, CDR1 is SGHAT and CDR2 is FQNNGV. CDR3: CASRAQGQNSPLHF. CDR3 DNA, as far as it was read: TGTGCCAGCAGGGCCCAGGGACAAAATTCACCC. The whole variable domain, remainder taken from reference TRBV11-2 and TRBJ1-6, is EAGVAQSPRYKIIEKRQSVAFWCNPISGHATLYWYQQILGQGPKLLIQFQNNGVVDDSQLPKDRFSAERLKGVDSTLKIQPAKLEDSAVYLCASRAQGQNSPLHFGNGTRLTVT.

In its sample, this clone was seen many times. CDR3 DNA, as far as it was read: TGTGCCAGCAGTCACAGGGTTAGCGCAACTAATGAAAAA. It is translated as CASSHRVSATNEK. The full CDR3 sequence reads CASSHRVSATNEKLFF. This chain connects TRBV12-3 or TRBV12-4 to TRBJ1-4; perhaps TRBD1 as D (6 bases). The read gets to within 3 residues of the CDR3 end, and the germline J gene fills in the rest. V was trimmed by 5 bases and J by 0 bases, leaving 13 bases between them. The length of the CDR3 is 16 residues.

In this sample, this clone turned up many times. The sequenced fragment ends 3 residues before the CDR3 boundary, so the rest is inferred from the germline J gene. The V call is TRBV12-5, the J call TRBJ2-3; TRBD2 matches at 13 bases. Germline V CDR1 and CDR2: LGHNT, FRNRAP. The CDR3 has 16 residues. J gave up 2 bases and V 6 bases, and 5 bases lay outside the gene matches. The part of the CDR3 DNA that was read is TGTGCTAGTGGCCCCGGGACTAGCGGGACCACAGATACG. Translated: CASGPGTSGTTDT. The entire CDR3 protein is CASGPGTSGTTDTQYF. Full variable domain (missing parts from reference TRBV12-5 and TRBJ2-3): DARVTQTPRHKVTEMGQEVTMRCQPILGHNTVFWYRQTMMQGLELLAYFRNRAPLDDSGMPKDRFSAEMPDATLATLKIQPSEPRDSAVYFCASGPGTSGTTDTQYFGPGTRLTVL.

This clone was picked up many times. The missing CDR3 end, 3 residues past where the read stops, is filled in from the germline J gene. The gene calls are TRBV28 and TRBJ2-2; 9 bases are shared with TRBD1. This CDR3 is built from 16 residues. Germline V gives CDR1 MDHEN, CDR2 SYDVKM. The junction had 7 bases not matched to a gene; V was cut back by 5 bases and J by 3 bases. The DNA read from the CDR3 is TGTGCCAGCAGTCCCTCCGGGACAGGGTACACCGGGGAG. Protein product: CASSPSGTGYTGE. The entire CDR3 is CASSPSGTGYTGELFF.

In this sample, this clone turned up a few times. Read coverage stops 3 residues before the CDR3 terminus; the germline J gene supplies the remainder. The rearrangement uses TRBV7-9 and TRBJ2-7; D unresolved. In germline, CDR1 is SEHNR, CDR2 FQNEAQ (reference sequence). The CDR3 is 15 amino acids. V lost 0 bases and J 3 bases, leaving 12 bases between the germline ends. Here the CDR3 reads CASSLAGQASYEQYF. CDR3 DNA, as far as it was read: TGTGCCAGCAGCTTAGCAGGGCAGGCCAGCTACGAG.

In its sample, this clone was seen many times. Read data end 3 residues before the CDR3 end; the end is taken from the germline J gene. This chain joins TRBV10-3 and TRBJ2-5, with D possibly being TRBD1 (5 bases). Germline V gene data show CDR1 as ENHRY and CDR2 as SYGVKD. This CDR3 is built from 16 residues. With 4 bases removed from V and 2 bases from J, the gap between germline ends came to 17 bases. The CDR3 loop reads CAISASIAGKQETQYF. CDR3 bases read: TGTGCCATCAGTGCTTCCATCGCAGGGAAACAAGAGACC.

This clone was seen at least ten times. Incomplete CDR3 DNA: TGCAGTGCTAGAGGGGGCAACTACGAG. Protein: CSARGGNYE. The complete CDR3 reads CSARGGNYEQYF. V gene TRBV20-1 combines with J gene TRBJ2-7, with D perhaps matching TRBD1 (5 bases). The read terminates 3 residues before the CDR3 end, so the remaining end is supplied by the germline J gene. The germline CDR1 and CDR2 sequences are DFQATT and SNEGSKA (reference sequence). The CDR3 spans 12 residues. V lost 1 base and J 3 bases, leaving 7 bases between the germline ends.

This clone has at least ten counts. Coverage ceases 3 residues before the CDR3 finishes, and the germline J gene fills in the end. The chain employs TRBV5-1 and TRBJ2-1; 7 positions agree with TRBD2. Germline V gives CDR1 SGHRS, CDR2 YFSETQ. V lost 0 bases, J lost 5 bases, and 14 bases stayed unmatched. This CDR3 comprises 18 residues. The CDR3 sequence is CASSLEGRSGAHNNEQFF. CDR3 DNA, as far as it was read: TGCGCCAGCAGCTTGGAGGGTAGGAGCGGGGCCCACAACAATGAG.

This clone was counted ten times or more. CDR3 in amino acids: CASSPRDRQGSNVLTF. The sequenced CDR3 bases are TGCGCCAGCAGCCCCCGAGACCGACAGGGGTCCAACGTC. The J gene is TRBJ2-6, the V gene TRBV5-1, with 8 bases fitting TRBD1. The DNA ends 3 residues before the CDR3 does, and the rest of the CDR3 is filled in from the germline J gene. Germline lookup yields CDR1 SGHRS and CDR2 YFSETQ. The CDR3 extends over 16 amino acids. The V segment lost 4 bases and the J segment 8 bases; nucleotides outside the gene matches: 11.

There are many counts of this clone. The missing CDR3 end, 3 residues past where the read stops, is filled in from the germline J gene. V usage is TRBV19 and J usage is TRBJ1-1, with 7 nucleotides matching TRBD1. This CDR3 contains 13 residues. Trimming cost V 5 bases and J 3 bases; bases outside gene matches: 3. CDR1 LNHDA and CDR2 SQIVND come from the germline V gene (reference sequence). CDR3: CASSLTGDTEAFF. The DNA read from the CDR3 is TGTGCCAGTAGTCTAACAGGGGACACTGAA.

This clone came up many times. Read sequence stops 3 residues before the CDR3 end, and the germline J gene provides the missing end. The V gene is TRBV18, the J gene TRBJ2-7, with 9 bases that match TRBD1. The CDR3 extends over 13 amino acids. Germline assignment: CDR1 KGHSH and CDR2 LQKENI. Trimming at V came to 4 bases and at J to 4 bases, leaving 2 bases not matched to a gene. CDR3 region: CASSRDRDYEQYF. The part of the CDR3 DNA that was read is TGTGCCAGCTCACGGGACAGGGATTACGAG.

In this sample, this clone turned up many times. The sequenced fragment ends 3 residues before the CDR3 boundary, so the rest is inferred from the germline J gene. The chain links TRBV2 to TRBJ2-3; TRBD2 agrees at 8 bases. V was pared by 3 bases and J by 4 bases, with 9 bases of the junction left unmatched. CDR3 length: 16 amino acids. CDR1 and CDR2 from the germline V gene are SNHLY and FYNNEI. CDR3 sequence reads: CASSDAQREFADTQYF. CDR3 bases read: TGTGCCAGCAGTGATGCCCAGCGGGAGTTCGCAGATACG.

This clone was seen ten or more times. The read ends 3 residues before the CDR3 terminus; that terminus is restored from the germline J gene. The chain has TRBV6-8 and TRBJ1-5; possibly TRBD1 for D (5 bases). The CDR3 covers 15 residues. Trimming took off 4 bases at V and 4 bases at J, with 14 bases between the two ends. Looked up from germline, CDR1 is MNHGY and CDR2 is SAAAGT. The CDR3 is CASSSGRDGNQPQHF. The CDR3 DNA, read in part, is TGTGCCAGCAGTTCGGGCAGGGATGGTAATCAGCCC.

This clone has at least ten counts. One end of the junction varies from germline; a read error may be responsible. Read sequence stops 3 residues before the CDR3 end, and the germline J gene provides the missing end. This chain connects TRBV2 to TRBJ2-3; 7 nucleotides agree with TRBD2. Germline V CDR1 and CDR2: SNHLY, FYNNEI. The CDR3 extends over 13 amino acids. CDR3 amino acids: CASSETSKDTQYF. CDR3 DNA (partial): TGTGCCAGCAGTGAGACTAGCAAAGATACG.

This clone occurred many times. The read ends 3 residues shy of where the CDR3 ends; the end is completed using the germline J gene. J is TRBJ2-7 and V is TRBV20-1, with 9 positions matching TRBD2. CDR1 and CDR2 (germline): DFQATT, SNEGSKA (reference sequence). This CDR3 region has 15 residues. V lost 3 bases and J lost 3; bases outside the gene matches: 9. CDR3: CSASISGRPLYEQYF. The sequenced part of the CDR3 DNA is TGCAGTGCTAGTATCAGCGGGAGGCCTCTCTACGAG.

Ten or more counts support this clone. The chain's CDR3 is CASSPTPDRETGANVLTF. The CDR3 DNA, read in part, is TGTGCCAGCAGCCCCACGCCGGACAGGGAAACTGGGGCCAACGTC. The chain combines TRBV4-2 with TRBJ2-6, with 8 bases identical to TRBD1. The read terminates 3 residues ahead of where the CDR3 ends, so the germline J gene completes it. CDR3 length: 18 residues. With 4 bases clipped from V and 2 bases from J, the junction kept 10 bases outside the gene matches. Germline loops: CDR1 LGHNA, CDR2 YNFKEQ.

Ten or more counts support this clone. The read finishes 3 residues shy of the CDR3 end, and the germline J gene is used to complete it. The rearrangement uses TRBV6-2 or TRBV6-3 and TRBJ1-1; tentative D call: TRBD1 (6 bases). Germline V CDR1 and CDR2: MNHEY, SVGEGT. The V end was cut by 2 bases, the J end by 2 bases, with 12 bases between. CDR3 length: 15 residues. The CDR3 bases that were read are TGTGCCAGCAGTTACCCGGGACACGACAACACTGAA. This gives the protein CASSYPGHDNTE. The full CDR3 reads CASSYPGHDNTEAFF.

In its sample, this clone was seen many times. The read ends 3 residues before the CDR3 terminus; that terminus is restored from the germline J gene. The J gene is TRBJ2-2, the V gene TRBV20-1, with TRBD2 identical over 12 bases. The junction had 8 bases not matched to a gene; V was cut back by 6 bases and J by 6 bases. This CDR3 region has 15 residues. Germline values: CDR1 DFQATT, CDR2 SNEGSKA (reference sequence). This CDR3 reads CSAKTSGSRAGELFF. The sequenced CDR3 bases are TGCAGTGCCAAGACTAGCGGGAGTCGTGCCGGGGAG.

This clone was detected many times. The read finishes 3 residues shy of the CDR3 end, and the germline J gene is used to complete it. This chain joins TRBV20-1 and TRBJ2-1; 8 positions agree with TRBD2. The CDR3 consists of 20 residues. Germline V gene lookup returns CDR1 DFQATT and CDR2 SNEGSKA (reference sequence). Trimming took 0 bases from V and 1 from J; bases not matched to a gene: 17. The CDR3 DNA, read in part, is TGCAGTGCTAGAGAAGGGAGCAGCGGGAGAGGGGTTTTATCCTACAATGAG. Amino acids: CSAREGSSGRGVLSYNE. The whole CDR3 region reads CSAREGSSGRGVLSYNEQFF.

On this clone: The CDR3 is cut off 3 residues early in the read; its end comes from the germline J gene. The chain combines TRBV7-9 with TRBJ1-2; D is possibly TRBD1 (5 bases). CDR3 length equals 14 residues. Germline assignment: CDR1 SEHNR and CDR2 FQNEAQ (reference sequence). The CDR3 loop reads CASSLGLAADTYTF. The CDR3 DNA, read in part, is TGTGCCAGCAGCTTGGGACTAGCGGCAGATACC. Supplemented by reference TRBV7-9 and TRBJ1-2, the full variable domain reads DTGVSQNPRHKITKRGQNVTFRCDPISEHNRLYWYRQTLGQGPEFLTYFQNEAQLEKSRLLSDRFSAERPKGSFSTLEIQRTEQGDSAMYLCASSLGLAADTYTFGSGTRLTVV.

This clone was observed at least ten times. The read is 3 residues too short to cover the CDR3 end, so that end is filled in from the germline J gene. The rearrangement joins TRBV11-2 to TRBJ2-1; 7 nucleotides line up with TRBD2. The V and J ends lost 4 bases and 7 bases, in that order; junction bases with no gene match: 7. Per the germline V gene, CDR1 is SGHAT and CDR2 is FQNNGV. This CDR3 spans 14 amino acids. The part of the CDR3 DNA that was read is TGTGCCAGCAGCTACGGACTAGTAAGTAATGAG. Translated: CASSYGLVSNE. The CDR3 as a whole reads CASSYGLVSNEQFF.

This clone appeared many times. The CDR3 is cut off 3 residues early in the read; its end comes from the germline J gene. V is TRBV7-9 and J is TRBJ2-1, with D possibly being TRBD2 (6 bases). The CDR3 length is 12 residues. Germline lookup yields CDR1 SEHNR and CDR2 FQNEAQ (reference sequence). The germline V and J ends were trimmed by 5 bases and 8 bases, with 10 bases remaining between them. CDR3: CASSTGTDEQFF. The sequenced part of the CDR3 DNA is TGTGCCAGCAGCACCGGGACTGATGAG. Variable domain in full (rest from reference TRBV7-9 and TRBJ2-1): DTGVSQNPRHKITKRGQNVTFRCDPISEHNRLYWYRQTLGQGPEFLTYFQNEAQLEKSRLLSDRFSAERPKGSFSTLEIQRTEQGDSAMYLCASSTGTDEQFFGPGTRLTVL.